This is a list of T cell receptor beta chains from one sample in a study of T cell therapy after organ transplantation. The method was immunoSEQ multiplex PCR; TCRdb's version includes in-frame clones alone and lacks a portion of them. The sample contains thousands of clones, around 68% of which appear only once. Their antigen targets remain unknown. Specimen: CD8+ T cells from blood, collected after autologous CMV-specific T cell therapy. The receptor source for this set is a human patient who had received a solid organ transplant and had CMV disease. Some T cells may be transferred from the graft donor. CDR3s include the opening cysteine and the closing phenylalanine or tryptophan. Each record gives: V gene, J gene, clone size, D gene, CDR3 protein, CDR3 DNA. The D gene is left open where the match is weak. Some rows mark clone size as missing; the rest say once, few, many or name a class of expanded clone.

>TRBV27|TRBJ1-1|medium-sized|-
CASSSRPAGQFYLAEAFF
TGTGCCAGCAGTTCCCGGCCGGCAGGCCAATTCTACTTAGCTGAAGCTTTCTTT
>TRBV27|TRBJ2-1|-|TRBD2
CASSPGLAGEITDNEQFF
TGTGCCAGCAGTCCCGGACTAGCGGGAGAGATCACGGACAATGAGCAGTTCTTC
>TRBV7-9|TRBJ1-1|-|TRBD1
CASSLGRQGEAFF
TGTGCCAGCAGCTTAGGACGACAGGGAGAAGCTTTCTTT
>TRBV4-1|TRBJ2-3|-|-
CASSQESFCGQNTDTQYF
TGCGCCAGCAGCCAAGAAAGCTTCTGTGGACAGAACACAGATACGCAGTATTTT
>TRBV6-5|TRBJ1-5|-|TRBD1
CASTPTGISNQPQHF
TGTGCCAGCACTCCGACAGGGATTAGCAATCAGCCCCAGCATTTT
>TRBV29-1|TRBJ2-7|-|-
CSVLTGPKYEQYF
TGCAGCGTCCTTACTGGACCAAAGTACGAGCAGTACTTC
>TRBV5-5|TRBJ1-1|-|-
CASSHSGPLNTEAFF
TGTGCCAGCAGCCACTCCGGGCCGCTGAACACTGAAGCTTTCTTT
>TRBV6-4|TRBJ1-1|few|-
CASSRSGMNTEAFF
TGTGCCAGCAGTCGGTCCGGGATGAACACTGAAGCTTTCTTT
>TRBV28|TRBJ2-7|-|-
CASSPLQRTSYEQYF
TGTGCCAGCAGTCCTTTACAACGTACCTCCTACGAGCAGTACTTC
>TRBV7-2|TRBJ1-6|few|TRBD1
CASSPGTGADNSPLHF
TGTGCCAGCAGCCCCGGGACAGGAGCCGATAATTCACCCCTCCACTTT
>TRBV11-2|TRBJ1-6|-|-
CASSLDLQGYSPLHF
TGTGCCAGCAGCTTAGATTTGCAGGGCTATTCACCCCTCCACTTT
>TRBV30|TRBJ1-5|-|-
CAWSVRGVQPQHF
TGTGCCTGGAGTGTACGGGGGGTGCAGCCCCAGCATTTT
>TRBV4-1|TRBJ2-1|-|-
CASSPLEGENEQFF
TGCGCCAGCAGCCCTCTCGAGGGAGAGAATGAGCAGTTCTTC
>TRBV2|TRBJ1-1|-|-
CASSRRSGTEAFF
TGTGCCAGCAGCAGGCGATCTGGCACTGAAGCTTTCTTT
>TRBV9|TRBJ2-3|-|TRBD2
CASSRTSGSSTDTQYF
TGTGCCAGCAGCCGGACTAGCGGGAGTAGCACAGATACGCAGTATTTT
>TRBV15|TRBJ1-5|-|TRBD1
CATSREAGTGGQPQHF
TGTGCCACCAGCCGCGAGGCCGGGACAGGTGGTCAGCCCCAGCATTTT
>TRBV6-1|TRBJ1-4|-|-
CASSEHIGGTNEKLFF
TGTGCCAGCAGTGAACACATCGGAGGAACTAATGAAAAACTGTTTTTT
>TRBV6-5|TRBJ1-5|-|-
CASSDSNNQPQHF
TGTGCCAGCAGTGACAGCAACAATCAGCCCCAGCATTTT
>TRBV19|TRBJ1-5|-|-
CASSQDRHRPNQPQHF
TGTGCCAGTAGTCAGGACCGCCATCGCCCCAATCAGCCCCAGCATTTT
>TRBV10-3|TRBJ1-5|few|-
CAIADGDILNQPQHF
TGTGCCATCGCCGATGGGGACATCCTCAATCAGCCCCAGCATTTT
>TRBV11-2|TRBJ2-7|-|-
CASSLVPSSYEQYF
TGTGCCAGCAGCTTAGTCCCCTCCTCCTACGAGCAGTACTTC